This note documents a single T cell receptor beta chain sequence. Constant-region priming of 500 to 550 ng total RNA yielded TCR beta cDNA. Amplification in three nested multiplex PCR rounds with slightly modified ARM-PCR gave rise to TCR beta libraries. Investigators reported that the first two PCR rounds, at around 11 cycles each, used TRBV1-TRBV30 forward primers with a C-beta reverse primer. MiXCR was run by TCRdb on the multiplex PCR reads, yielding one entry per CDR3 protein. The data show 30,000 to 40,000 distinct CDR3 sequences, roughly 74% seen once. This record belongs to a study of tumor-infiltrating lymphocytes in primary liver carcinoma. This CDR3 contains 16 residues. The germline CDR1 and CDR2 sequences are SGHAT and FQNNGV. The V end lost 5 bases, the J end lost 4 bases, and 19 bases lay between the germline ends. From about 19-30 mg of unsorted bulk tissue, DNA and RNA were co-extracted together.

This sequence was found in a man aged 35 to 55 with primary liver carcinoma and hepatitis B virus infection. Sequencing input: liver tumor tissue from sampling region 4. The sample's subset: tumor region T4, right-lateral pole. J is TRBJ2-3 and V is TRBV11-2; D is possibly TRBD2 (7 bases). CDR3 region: CASSPVGEGVPDTQYF. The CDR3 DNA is TGTGCCAGCAGCCCGGTTGGGGAGGGGGTCCCAGATACGCAGTATTTT.